Each of the 14 T cell receptor beta chains below was sequenced from the same sample in a study of blood T cell repertoires in COVID-19. TCRdb's copy holds only in-frame clones and misses some; the assay was immunoSEQ multiplex PCR. The repertoire holds roughly 280,000 clones, with around 80% as singletons. The sequencing sample was made of peripheral blood. Receptor source: a man aged 60 to 75 with acute or convalescent COVID-19.

This chain links TRBV5-6 with TRBJ2-7, with D possibly TRBD2 on 5 matching bases. V lost 3 bases and J 2 bases, leaving 18 bases between the germline ends. The CDR3 runs 16 residues. Germline V CDR1 and CDR2: SGHDT, YYEEEE. The CDR3 sequence: CASSSGRLPVPYEQYF. The DNA of the CDR3 is TGTGCCAGCAGCTCGGGTCGACTACCCGTTCCCTACGAGCAGTACTTC.

CDR3 in DNA: TGCGCCAGCAGCTCGGCCAGGGGAGCAGATACGCAGTATTTT. Encoded protein: CASSSARGADTQYF. This chain joins TRBV5-1 and TRBJ2-3; D might be TRBD1 (6 bases). Germline V lookup: CDR1 SGHRS, CDR2 YFSETQ. Between the trimmed V and J ends, which lost 3 bases and 4 bases, there was a span of 12 bases. CDR3 size: 14 residues.

Details on this clone: A read error may produce the germline difference seen at one junction end. The chain combines TRBV27 with TRBJ2-7; TRBD1 agrees at 9 bases. CDR1 is MNHEY and CDR2 is SMNVEV in the germline V gene (reference sequence). The CDR3 loop spans 14 amino acids. Here the CDR3 reads CASSLKTDGQGKAF. CDR3 DNA: TGTGCCAGCAGTTTAAAGACTGACGGACAGGGGAAGGCGTTC.

In its sample, this clone was seen once. The chain carries TRBV18 and TRBJ1-1; 7 nucleotides line up with TRBD1. The junction had 5 bases not matched to a gene; V was cut back by 3 bases and J by 1 base. Germline V CDR1 and CDR2: KGHSH, LQKENI. The CDR3 sequence is 15 residues long. CDR3 residues: CASSPLEGANTEAFF. The CDR3 region has the DNA TGTGCCAGCTCACCCCTTGAGGGGGCGAACACTGAAGCTTTCTTT.

The chain recombines TRBV30 with TRBJ2-1; 8 positions agree with TRBD2. This CDR3 contains 14 residues. Germline-derived CDR1 and CDR2 are GTSNPN and SVGIG (reference sequence). V shed 2 bases and J 7 bases; nucleotides not matched to a gene: 7. This CDR3 is CAWSLLAAGNEQFF. In DNA, the CDR3 is TGTGCCTGGAGTCTACTAGCGGCTGGGAATGAGCAGTTCTTC.

The DNA for the CDR3 is TGTGCCAGCAGTGACGGGGGGGAATACACTGAAGCTTTCTTT. It is translated as CASSDGGEYTEAFF. The V and J genes are TRBV6-1 and TRBJ1-1, with D perhaps TRBD1 (5 bases). The CDR3 sequence is 14 residues long. V was cut by 3 bases and J by 3 bases, with 11 bases left in between. CDR1 MNHNS and CDR2 SASEGT come from the germline V gene.

This chain links TRBV9 with TRBJ2-1; the D gene is possibly TRBD1 (6 bases). CDR1 SGDLS and CDR2 YYNGEE come from the germline V gene. The V end lost 0 bases, the J end lost 8 bases, and 15 bases lay between the germline ends. The length of the CDR3 is 15 residues. In nucleotides, the CDR3 is TGTGCCAGCAGCGTAGAAGGACAGCCACCCCATGAGCAGTTCTTC. Protein sequence: CASSVEGQPPHEQFF.

The chain links TRBV18 to TRBJ2-7; D is ambiguous. V was clipped by 5 bases and J by 4 bases, with 12 bases between them. CDR1 is KGHSH and CDR2 is LQKENI in the germline V gene. The CDR3 is 13 residues long. The CDR3 DNA follows: TGTGCCAGCTCAGAACTTGCCTCTTACGAGCAGTACTTC. It specifies CASSELASYEQYF.

The chain is built from TRBV4-3 and TRBJ2-3; D unresolved. The V gene's germline CDR1 is LGHNA and CDR2 YSLEER. The CDR3 consists of 15 residues. Trimming stripped 4 bases from V and 2 bases from J, with 13 bases between. The CDR3 bases are TGCGCCAGCAGCCCCCACATAGCTGTCACAGATACGCAGTATTTT. Residues: CASSPHIAVTDTQYF.

A few counts support this clone. The rearrangement joins TRBV30 to TRBJ2-7; 8 bases align to TRBD1. V lost 5 bases to trimming and J lost 10 bases; unmatched junction nucleotides: 7. The germline CDR1 and CDR2 sequences are GTSNPN and SVGIG (reference sequence). The CDR3 sequence is 11 residues long. CDR3 nucleotides: TGTGCCTGGGCAGGGGGCTCGGGTCAGTACTTC. It codes for CAWAGGSGQYF.

The table lists this clone with a few counts. The chain couples TRBV4-2 to TRBJ2-2; D possibly corresponds to TRBD2 (6 bases). This CDR3 contains 16 residues. CDR1 is LGHNA and CDR2 is YNFKEQ in the germline V gene. V lost 4 bases to trimming and J lost 4 bases, with 16 bases between them. The CDR3 sequence: CASSPRQGGRTGELFF. The CDR3 bases are TGTGCCAGCAGCCCCCGTCAGGGAGGACGCACCGGGGAGCTGTTTTTT.

The chain has TRBV7-8 and TRBJ1-3; D is unclear. The germline gives CDR1 SGHVS, CDR2 FQNEAQ. The CDR3 has 12 residues. The germline V and J ends were trimmed by 4 bases and 5 bases, with 6 bases remaining between them. The CDR3 spells CASSSSRNTIYF. CDR3 sequence (DNA): TGTGCCAGCAGCTCGTCCCGAAACACCATATATTTT.

This clone turned up a few times. This chain joins TRBV3-1 (or the pseudogene TRBV3-2) and TRBJ1-1; D is possibly TRBD1 (5 bases). V lost 4 bases and J 11 bases, leaving 11 bases between the germline ends. The CDR3 length is 11 residues. CDR1 is LGHDT and CDR2 is YNNKEL in the germline V gene (reference sequence). CDR3: CASSLRGSAFF. CDR3 DNA: TGTGCCAGCAGCCTTCGGGGGAGCGCTTTCTTT.

The V call is TRBV11-2, the J call TRBJ1-1, with TRBD1 identical over 7 bases. The V segment lost 6 bases and the J segment 0 bases; nucleotides outside the gene matches: 4. The CDR3 is 14 amino acids. Germline V gene sequence: CDR1 SGHAT, CDR2 FQNNGV. The CDR3 reads CASRTGLMNTEAFF. The CDR3 DNA is TGTGCCAGCAGGACAGGGTTGATGAACACTGAAGCTTTCTTT.